This entry lists 8 T cell receptor beta chains sequenced from one sample in a study of response to subunit inactivated influenza vaccine (dated by TCRdb to between 2017 and 2018). Library method: RT-PCR. Sequencing took place on an Illumina HiSeq 2500. Using fastp trimming at Q25 and MiXCR clonotype assembly, TCRdb reanalyzed the public sequencing data and kept in-frame beta chains. Entries that share a CDR3 protein sequence are merged under the most common genes and DNA. The sample profile shows 550,000 to 800,000 distinct CDR3 sequences; approximately 14% of them were found once. The ten largest clones capture 6% to 8% of the sample. Sequenced here: PBMCs from blood, sampled around 15 days before vaccination. These TCRs come from a man aged 45-65 years who received an inactivated influenza vaccine. Donor details come from another sample of the same person, matched by shared clones.

The gene calls are TRBV7-2 and TRBJ2-1, with 15 bases aligning to TRBD2. Germline assignment: CDR1 SGHTA and CDR2 FQGNSA. The CDR3 runs to 14 residues. After removal of 1 base from V and 13 bases from J, the junction contained 2 bases not matched to a gene. As DNA, the CDR3 is TGTGCCAGCAGCTTAGTGGGACTAGCGGGGGGCCAGTTCTTC. Protein product: CASSLVGLAGGQFF.

This clonotype was seen more than once but under ten times. The V call is TRBV5-1, the J call TRBJ2-1; a possible D gene is TRBD2 (6 bases). Germline V gene data show CDR1 as SGHRS and CDR2 as YFSETQ. The V gene lost 4 bases and the J gene lost 9 bases, with 14 bases spanning the gap. The CDR3 runs to 13 residues. CDR3 protein: CASSGPGVSEQFF. CDR3 nucleotides: TGCGCCAGCAGCGGGCCGGGGGTAAGTGAGCAGTTCTTC.

The rearrangement uses TRBV18 and TRBJ2-7, with 10 bases aligning to TRBD1. The germline V gene encodes CDR1 KGHSH and CDR2 LQKENI. Trimming removed 0 bases from V and 6 bases from J; junction bases left unmatched: 5. The CDR3 has 15 residues. The CDR3 DNA follows: TGTGCCAGCTCACCACCGGTTGGACAGGGGGGCGAGCAGTACTTC. This translates into CASSPPVGQGGEQYF.

V and J are TRBV12-3 or TRBV12-4 and TRBJ1-5; D remains unclear. The germline V and J ends were trimmed by 0 bases and 6 bases, with 6 bases remaining between them. The CDR3 runs to 13 residues. The CDR3 nucleotides read TGTGCCAGCAGTTTAGCCCTGGCTCAGCCCCAGCATTTT. Protein: CASSLALAQPQHF.

This sequence joins TRBV14 and TRBJ2-3; D call uncertain. There are 13 residues in the CDR3. Germline V CDR1 and CDR2: SGHDN, FVKESK. The V end was cut by 7 bases, the J end by 4 bases, with 12 bases between. CDR3 residues: CASTRLVSDTQYF. Written as DNA, the CDR3 is TGTGCCAGCACCCGGCTAGTCTCAGATACGCAGTATTTT.

J is TRBJ2-7 and V is TRBV5-1, with TRBD2 matching 16 bases. J lost 7 bases, V lost 4 bases, and 2 bases had no gene match. CDR1 and CDR2 (germline): SGHRS, YFSETQ. There are 14 residues in the CDR3. The CDR3 loop reads CASSEGLAGGEQYF. The CDR3 DNA follows: TGCGCCAGCAGCGAGGGACTAGCGGGAGGGGAGCAGTACTTC.

This chain connects TRBV19 to TRBJ2-1; the D gene could be TRBD1 or TRBD2 (5 bases each). Germline-derived CDR1 and CDR2 are LNHDA and SQIVND (reference sequence). The CDR3 runs 14 residues. V lost 3 bases and J lost 9, with 15 bases in between. DNA of the CDR3: TGTGCCAGTAGTATGGGGACGGGCAAGGGTGAGCAGTTCTTC. It is translated as CASSMGTGKGEQFF. Full variable domain (remainder filled in from reference TRBV19 and TRBJ2-1): DGGITQSPKYLFRKEGQNVTLSCEQNLNHDAMYWYRQDPGQGLRLIYYSQIVNDFQKGDIAEGYSVSREKKESFPLTVTSAQKNPTAFYLCASSMGTGKGEQFFGPGTRLTVL.

This clonotype was found many times. The CDR3, as DNA: TGTGCCAGCAGCTTGGAACAGGGGATCGGGGAGCTGTTTTTT. It translates to CASSLEQGIGELFF. V and J are TRBV5-6 and TRBJ2-2; 7 positions match TRBD1. This CDR3 spans 14 amino acids. From germline, CDR1 is SGHDT and CDR2 YYEEEE. The V gene end was trimmed by 0 bases and the J gene end by 7 bases; junction bases not matched to a gene: 3.